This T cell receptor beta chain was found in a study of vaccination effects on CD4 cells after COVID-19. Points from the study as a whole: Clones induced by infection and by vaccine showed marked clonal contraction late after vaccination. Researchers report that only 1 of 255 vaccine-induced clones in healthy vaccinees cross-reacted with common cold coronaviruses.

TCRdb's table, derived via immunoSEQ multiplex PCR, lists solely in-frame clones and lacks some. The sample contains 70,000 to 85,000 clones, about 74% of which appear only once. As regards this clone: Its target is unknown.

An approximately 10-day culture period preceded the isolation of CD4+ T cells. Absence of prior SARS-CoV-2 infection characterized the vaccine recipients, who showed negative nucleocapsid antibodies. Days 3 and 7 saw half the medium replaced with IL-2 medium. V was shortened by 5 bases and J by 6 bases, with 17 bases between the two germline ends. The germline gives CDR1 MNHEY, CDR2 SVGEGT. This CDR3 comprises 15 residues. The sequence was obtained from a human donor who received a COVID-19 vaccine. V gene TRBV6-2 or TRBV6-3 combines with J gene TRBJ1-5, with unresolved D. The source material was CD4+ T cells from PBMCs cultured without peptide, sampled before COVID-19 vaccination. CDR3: CASSDWGGKSQPQHF. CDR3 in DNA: TGTGCCAGCAGTGATTGGGGAGGGAAGAGTCAGCCCCAGCATTTT.